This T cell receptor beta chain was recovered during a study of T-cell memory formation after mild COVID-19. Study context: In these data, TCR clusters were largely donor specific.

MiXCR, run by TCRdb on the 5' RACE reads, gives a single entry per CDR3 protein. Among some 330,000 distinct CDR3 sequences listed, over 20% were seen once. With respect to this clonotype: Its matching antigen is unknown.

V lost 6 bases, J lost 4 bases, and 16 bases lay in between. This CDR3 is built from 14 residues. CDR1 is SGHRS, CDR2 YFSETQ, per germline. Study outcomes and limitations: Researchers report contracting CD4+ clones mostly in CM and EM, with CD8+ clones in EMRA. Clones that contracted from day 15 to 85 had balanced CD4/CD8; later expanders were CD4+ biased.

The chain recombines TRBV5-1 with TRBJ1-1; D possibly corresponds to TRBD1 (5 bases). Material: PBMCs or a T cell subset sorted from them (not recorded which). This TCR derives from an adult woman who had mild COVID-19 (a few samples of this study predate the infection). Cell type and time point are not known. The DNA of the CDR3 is TGCGCCAGCACCAGCCGGGACTCCTCCACTGAAGCTTTCTTT. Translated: CASTSRDSSTEAFF.